This T cell receptor beta chain is from a study of siplizumab effects on memory and regulatory T cells. The study, taken as a whole, reports: Memory T cells appeared less diverse than naive cells, which seemed to contribute substantially to alloresponse.

This clone was seen a few times. Its matching antigen is unknown. TCRdb's copy holds only in-frame clones and misses some; the assay was immunoSEQ multiplex PCR. The sample yields approximately 75,000 clones, just over 90% seen once. The CDR3 is made up of 16 amino acids. Trimming took off 1 base at V and 3 bases at J, with 14 bases between the two ends. Germline V gene sequence: CDR1 SGHKS, CDR2 YYEKEE (reference sequence). The material sequenced was CD8+ T cells sorted from blood. The chain has TRBV5-5 and TRBJ2-1; possible D gene TRBD1, 6 bases. The clonotype was recovered from a human donor in good health. The CDR3 DNA reads as TGTGCCAGCAGCTTGTCGACAGGAGAAAGCTACAATGAGCAGTTCTTC. Amino acids: CASSLSTGESYNEQFF.